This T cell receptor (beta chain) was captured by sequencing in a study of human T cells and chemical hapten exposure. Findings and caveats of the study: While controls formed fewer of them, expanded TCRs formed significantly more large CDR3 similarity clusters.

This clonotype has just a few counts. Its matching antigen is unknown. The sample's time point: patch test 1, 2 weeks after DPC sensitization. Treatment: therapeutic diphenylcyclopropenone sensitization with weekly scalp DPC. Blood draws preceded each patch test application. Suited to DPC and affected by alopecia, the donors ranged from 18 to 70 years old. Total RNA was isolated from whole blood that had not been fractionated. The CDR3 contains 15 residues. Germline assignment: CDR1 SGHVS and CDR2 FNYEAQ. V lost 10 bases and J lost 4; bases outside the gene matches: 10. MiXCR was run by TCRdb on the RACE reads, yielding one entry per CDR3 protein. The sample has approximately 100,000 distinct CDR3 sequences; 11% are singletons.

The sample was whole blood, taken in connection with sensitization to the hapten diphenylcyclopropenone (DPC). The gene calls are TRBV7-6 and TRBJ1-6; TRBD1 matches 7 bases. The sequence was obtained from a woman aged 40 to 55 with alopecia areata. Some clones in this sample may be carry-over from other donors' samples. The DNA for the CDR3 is TGTGCCATATTAACTCGGGACAGATATAATTCACCCCTCCACTTT. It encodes CAILTRDRYNSPLHF.